Following are 25 T cell receptor beta chains from one sample sequenced in a study of control samples from healthy donors and cancer patients. Some clones are missing from TCRdb's copy, which holds only in-frame ones; the method was immunoSEQ multiplex PCR. This table has 100,000 or so clones, roughly 92% appearing once. Sequencing used blood. These receptors were obtained from a woman aged 25 to 39 in good health.

The V call is TRBV5-1, the J call TRBJ2-2; D gene unclear. Germline CDR1 SGHRS, CDR2 YFSETQ. V was pared by 2 bases and J by 1 base, with 6 bases between. CDR3 length: 14 amino acids. The chain's CDR3 is CASSLRQNTGELFF. The CDR3 nucleotides read TGCGCCAGCAGCTTAAGGCAGAACACCGGGGAGCTGTTTTTT.

This chain uses TRBV5-1 with TRBJ1-1; the D is unclear. CDR3 length: 12 residues. Germline values: CDR1 SGHRS, CDR2 YFSETQ. V lost 4 bases, J lost 3 bases, and 7 bases lay in between. The CDR3 DNA follows: TGCGCCAGCAGCCGCGATGACACTGAAGCTTTCTTT. Translated: CASSRDDTEAFF. Full variable domain (outside the CDR3, taken from reference TRBV5-1 and TRBJ1-1): KAGVTQTPRYLIKTRGQQVTLSCSPISGHRSVSWYQQTPGQGLQFLFEYFSETQRNKGNFPGRFSGRQFSNSRSEMNVSTLELGDSALYLCASSRDDTEAFFGQGTRLTVV.

The J gene is TRBJ1-1, the V gene TRBV2, with D uncertain. Trimming shortened V by 2 bases and J by 5 bases, and 9 bases separated the two germline ends. The CDR3 loop spans 13 amino acids. Germline CDR1 SNHLY, CDR2 FYNNEI. CDR3 amino acids: CASSEWEPTEAFF. The CDR3 DNA is TGTGCCAGCAGTGAATGGGAGCCGACTGAAGCTTTCTTT.

The chain joins TRBV15 to TRBJ1-2; TRBD1 aligns across 8 bases. V lost 5 bases, J lost 3 bases, and 5 bases stayed unmatched. Germline CDR1 and CDR2: LNHNV and YYDKDF (reference sequence). The CDR3 spans 14 residues. The CDR3, as DNA: TGTGCCACCAGCCTCCCGGACAGGGACTATGGCTACACCTTC. Residues: CATSLPDRDYGYTF.

This clone was observed a handful of times. The gene calls are TRBV14 and TRBJ1-2, with D unresolved. The germline V gene encodes CDR1 SGHDN and CDR2 FVKESK. The CDR3 has 14 amino acids. Trimming shortened V by 3 bases and J by 3 bases, and 11 bases separated the two germline ends. The CDR3 region has the DNA TGTGCCAGCAGCCAGCCCGGGAACTACTATGGCTACACCTTC. This gives the protein CASSQPGNYYGYTF.

This chain joins TRBV30 and TRBJ1-2, with a possible D match to TRBD1 (6 bases). From germline, CDR1 is GTSNPN and CDR2 SVGIG (reference sequence). The CDR3 extends over 13 amino acids. The V gene lost 0 bases and the J gene lost 4 bases, with 9 bases spanning the gap. CDR3 in amino acids: CAWSVSGVYGYTF. The DNA for the CDR3 is TGTGCCTGGAGTGTGTCAGGGGTCTATGGCTACACCTTC.

This sequence joins TRBV2 and TRBJ2-5; TRBD2 agrees at 7 bases. Looked up from germline, CDR1 is SNHLY and CDR2 is FYNNEI. Losses at the gene ends were 4 bases for V and 4 bases for J; bases not matched to a gene: 12. There are 16 residues in the CDR3. CDR3 in amino acids: CASSAEAGYGGETQYF. Written as DNA, the CDR3 is TGTGCCAGCAGTGCAGAAGCGGGGTACGGGGGAGAGACCCAGTACTTC. Variable domain in full (rest from reference TRBV2 and TRBJ2-5): EPEVTQTPSHQVTQMGQEVILRCVPISNHLYFYWYRQILGQKVEFLVSFYNNEISEKSEIFDDQFSVERPDGSNFTLKIRSTKLEDSAMYFCASSAEAGYGGETQYFGPGTRLLVL.

V and J are TRBV15 and TRBJ1-2, with no clear D. The CDR3 contains 15 residues. V dropped 1 base and J dropped 7 bases, with 16 bases sitting between them. Per germline, CDR1 LNHNV and CDR2 YYDKDF (reference sequence). CDR3 region: CATSRGYSPVSGYTF. CDR3 nucleotides: TGTGCCACCAGCAGAGGGTACAGCCCAGTCAGTGGCTACACCTTC. Filled out from reference TRBV15 and TRBJ1-2, the complete variable domain reads DAMVIQNPRYQVTQFGKPVTLSCSQTLNHNVMYWYQQKSSQAPKLLFHYYDKDFNNEADTPDNFQSRRPNTSFCFLDIRSPGLGDTAMYLCATSRGYSPVSGYTFGSGTRLTVV.

This rearrangement joins TRBV4-1 to TRBJ1-2, with 7 positions matching TRBD1. V shed 2 bases and J 3 bases; nucleotides not matched to a gene: 6. CDR3 length: 15 amino acids. Germline loops: CDR1 MGHRA, CDR2 YSYEKL. CDR3 in DNA: TGCGCCAGCAGCCAATCGACAGGGAAGGACTATGGCTACACCTTC. Translation: CASSQSTGKDYGYTF.

This clone was seen a single time. The V call is TRBV28, the J call TRBJ2-3; D is undetermined. Trimming took 5 bases from V and 5 from J, leaving 14 bases between them. This CDR3 has 14 residues. Germline lookup yields CDR1 MDHEN and CDR2 SYDVKM. CDR3 in amino acids: CASSLLGQVDTQYF. CDR3 in DNA: TGTGCCAGCAGTCTTCTGGGCCAGGTAGATACGCAGTATTTT.

This clone has just a few counts. The V gene is TRBV7-3, the J gene TRBJ1-1; D is possibly TRBD1 (5 bases). The CDR3 has 17 residues. V was clipped by 3 bases and J by 1 base, with 18 bases between them. CDR1 and CDR2 (germline): SGHTA, FQGTGA. CDR3 loop: CASSLTSGAAGNTEAFF. CDR3 sequence (DNA): TGTGCCAGCAGCTTGACTTCCGGGGCAGCGGGGAACACTGAAGCTTTCTTT.

This sequence joins TRBV6-5 and TRBJ1-5; D gene unclear. Germline V CDR1 and CDR2: MNHEY, SVGAGI. The CDR3 contains 14 residues. V was pared by 6 bases and J by 10 bases, with 19 bases between. CDR3 loop: CASSSPRSRHPQHF. DNA of the CDR3: TGTGCCAGCAGCTCACCAAGGTCACGACACCCCCAGCATTTT.

A single count supports this clone. The chain carries TRBV27 and TRBJ1-5, with 7 bases that match TRBD1. The V gene end was trimmed by 6 bases and the J gene end by 4 bases; junction bases not matched to a gene: 15. This CDR3 comprises 17 residues. CDR1 MNHEY and CDR2 SMNVEV come from the germline V gene (reference sequence). DNA of the CDR3: TGTGCCAGCAGAAAAATAGACCAGGGGGAACGGAATCAGCCCCAGCATTTT. Amino acid sequence: CASRKIDQGERNQPQHF.

The chain combines TRBV2 with TRBJ2-3; TRBD2 matches 8 bases. CDR3 length: 17 amino acids. The trim removed 0 bases at V and 5 bases at J, leaving 10 bases unmatched. Germline CDR1 SNHLY, CDR2 FYNNEI. CDR3 loop: CASSEAFASGSKDTQYF. The CDR3 DNA follows: TGTGCCAGCAGTGAAGCGTTTGCTAGCGGGTCGAAAGATACGCAGTATTTT.

This clone was found once. V is TRBV6-5 and J is TRBJ1-1, with 8 bases aligning to TRBD1. Germline V gives CDR1 MNHEY, CDR2 SVGAGI. V trimming: 0 bases; J trimming: 6 bases; junction bases outside the gene matches: 6. The CDR3 extends over 15 amino acids. CDR3 amino acids: CASSYSNQGAAEAFF. Here the CDR3 DNA reads TGTGCCAGCAGTTACTCGAATCAGGGGGCAGCTGAAGCTTTCTTT.

V and J are TRBV6-5 and TRBJ2-3; a weak D match, TRBD2 (6 bases). Germline loops: CDR1 MNHEY, CDR2 SVGAGI. Trimming took off 7 bases at V and 6 bases at J, with 17 bases between the two ends. This CDR3 spans 14 amino acids. As DNA, the CDR3 is TGTGCCAGCACCGATGGAGGGCCTCGGGATACGCAGTATTTT. Residues: CASTDGGPRDTQYF.

CDR3 sequence: CASSERGTGYTF. The CDR3 DNA reads TGTGCCAGCAGTGAAAGGGGGACCGGCTACACCTTC. This rearrangement joins TRBV28 to TRBJ1-2; TRBD1 is a possible D gene (6 bases). The germline CDR1 and CDR2 sequences are MDHEN and SYDVKM. The CDR3 extends over 12 amino acids. Trimming took 5 bases from V and 8 from J, leaving 12 bases between them.

This chain uses TRBV5-6 with TRBJ1-1, with D possibly TRBD1 on 6 matching bases. The CDR3 spans 13 residues. CDR1 is SGHDT, CDR2 YYEEEE, per germline. V shed 4 bases and J shed 3 bases, with 10 bases lying between them. The chain's CDR3 is CASSPDRDTEAFF. The CDR3, as DNA: TGTGCCAGCAGCCCGGACAGAGACACTGAAGCTTTCTTT. The whole variable domain, remainder taken from reference TRBV5-6 and TRBJ1-1, is DAGVTQSPTHLIKTRGQQVTLRCSPKSGHDTVSWYQQALGQGPQFIFQYYEEEERQRGNFPDRFSGHQFPNYSSELNVNALLLGDSALYLCASSPDRDTEAFFGQGTRLTVV.

The chain employs TRBV11-3 and TRBJ1-1, with no clear D. V was shortened by 5 bases and J by 0 bases, with 7 bases between the two germline ends. Germline CDR1 and CDR2: SGHNT and YENEEA. The CDR3 totals 13 residues. The CDR3 sequence: CASSDRLNTEAFF. DNA for the CDR3: TGTGCCAGCAGCGACCGTTTGAACACTGAAGCTTTCTTT.

The genes are TRBV19 and TRBJ1-4; the D is unclear. The CDR3 is 14 amino acids. V was trimmed by 0 bases and J by 10 bases, leaving 12 bases between them. The germline gives CDR1 LNHDA, CDR2 SQIVND (reference sequence). Here the CDR3 DNA reads TGTGCCAGTAGTATAGATCTCCGGGTACTAAAACTGTTTTTT. Residues: CASSIDLRVLKLFF.

This clone was seen only once. This chain uses TRBV3-1 (or the pseudogene TRBV3-2) with TRBJ1-5; D not certain. Germline V gene lookup returns CDR1 LGHDT and CDR2 YNNKEL (reference sequence). The CDR3 has 16 amino acids. V lost 1 base and J 4 bases, leaving 14 bases between the germline ends. CDR3 amino acids: CASSQGSPWRNQPQHF. CDR3 nucleotide sequence: TGTGCCAGCAGCCAAGGATCACCCTGGAGGAATCAGCCCCAGCATTTT.

The chain recombines TRBV18 with TRBJ1-2; TRBD1 might be the D (5 bases). CDR1 and CDR2 from the germline V gene are KGHSH and LQKENI. The CDR3 runs to 14 residues. V lost 1 base to trimming and J lost 4 bases, with 10 bases between them. The CDR3 region has the DNA TGTGCCAGCTCACCACAAGAGGGGCCCTATGGCTACACCTTC. This codes for CASSPQEGPYGYTF.

This clone appeared a few times. V usage is TRBV30 and J usage is TRBJ2-7; TRBD1 matches 7 bases. CDR1 GTSNPN and CDR2 SVGIG come from the germline V gene (reference sequence). This CDR3 contains 12 residues. J gave up 4 bases and V 1 base, and 1 base lay outside the gene matches. This CDR3 reads CAWSAGQYEQYF. Written as DNA, the CDR3 is TGTGCCTGGAGTGCGGGACAGTACGAGCAGTACTTC.

Comment on this clone: One end of the junction fails to match germline, which may point to a read error. The chain joins TRBV5-6 to TRBJ2-2; TRBD2 might be the D (6 bases). This CDR3 is 14 amino acids long. CDR1 and CDR2 from the germline V gene are SGHDT and YYEEEE. The CDR3 is CASSLHQSRRGAVF. In DNA form, the CDR3 reads TGTGCCAGCAGCTTGCATCAGAGCAGGCGGGGAGCTGTTTTT.

V and J are TRBV5-1 and TRBJ2-3, with 9 positions matching TRBD2. V shed 3 bases and J 0 bases; nucleotides not matched to a gene: 11. This CDR3 spans 18 amino acids. Germline lookup yields CDR1 SGHRS and CDR2 YFSETQ. The CDR3 DNA sequence: TGCGCCAGCAGCTCGCGAGCGGGGGGCTCGTTTAGCACAGATACGCAGTATTTT. Amino acid sequence: CASSSRAGGSFSTDTQYF.